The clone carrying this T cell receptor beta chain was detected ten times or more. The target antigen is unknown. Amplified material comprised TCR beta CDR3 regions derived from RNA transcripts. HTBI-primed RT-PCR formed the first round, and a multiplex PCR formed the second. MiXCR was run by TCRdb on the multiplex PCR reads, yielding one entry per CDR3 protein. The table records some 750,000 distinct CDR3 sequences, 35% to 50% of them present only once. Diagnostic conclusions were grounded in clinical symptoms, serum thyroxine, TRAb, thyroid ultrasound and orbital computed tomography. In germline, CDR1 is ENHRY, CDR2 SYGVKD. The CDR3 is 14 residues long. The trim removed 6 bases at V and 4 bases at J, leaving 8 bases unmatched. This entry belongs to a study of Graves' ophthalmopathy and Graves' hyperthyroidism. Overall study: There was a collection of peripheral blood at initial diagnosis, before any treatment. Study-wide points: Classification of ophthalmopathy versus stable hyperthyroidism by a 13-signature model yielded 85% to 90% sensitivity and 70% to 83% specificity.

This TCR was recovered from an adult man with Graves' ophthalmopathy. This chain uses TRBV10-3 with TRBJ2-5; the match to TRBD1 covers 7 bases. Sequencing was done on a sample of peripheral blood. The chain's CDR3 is CAISDNRGGETQYF. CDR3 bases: TGTGCCATCAGCGACAACAGGGGCGGAGAGACCCAGTACTTC.